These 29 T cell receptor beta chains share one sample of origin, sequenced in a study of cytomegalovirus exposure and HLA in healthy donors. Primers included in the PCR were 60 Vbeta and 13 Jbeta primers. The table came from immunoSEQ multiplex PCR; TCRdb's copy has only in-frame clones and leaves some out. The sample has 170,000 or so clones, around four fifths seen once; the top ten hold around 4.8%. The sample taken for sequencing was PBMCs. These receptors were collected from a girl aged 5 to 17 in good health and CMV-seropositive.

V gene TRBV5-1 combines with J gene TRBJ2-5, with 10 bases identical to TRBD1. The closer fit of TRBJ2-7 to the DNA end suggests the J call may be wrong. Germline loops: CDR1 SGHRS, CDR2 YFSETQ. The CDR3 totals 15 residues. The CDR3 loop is CASSRGTGESYEQYF. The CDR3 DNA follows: TGCGCCAGCAGCAGGGGGACAGGGGAATCCTACGAGCAGTACTTC.

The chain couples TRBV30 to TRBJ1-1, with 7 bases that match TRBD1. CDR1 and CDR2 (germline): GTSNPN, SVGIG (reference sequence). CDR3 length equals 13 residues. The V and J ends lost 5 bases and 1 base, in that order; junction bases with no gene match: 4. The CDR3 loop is CAWGRTGNTEAFF. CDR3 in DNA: TGTGCCTGGGGTAGGACAGGGAACACTGAAGCTTTCTTT.

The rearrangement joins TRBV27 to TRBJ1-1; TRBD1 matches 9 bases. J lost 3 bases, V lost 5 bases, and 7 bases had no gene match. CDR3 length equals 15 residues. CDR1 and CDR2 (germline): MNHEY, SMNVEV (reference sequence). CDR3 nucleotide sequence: TGTGCCAGCAGTACATGGGACAGGGAGGACACTGAAGCTTTCTTT. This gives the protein CASSTWDREDTEAFF.

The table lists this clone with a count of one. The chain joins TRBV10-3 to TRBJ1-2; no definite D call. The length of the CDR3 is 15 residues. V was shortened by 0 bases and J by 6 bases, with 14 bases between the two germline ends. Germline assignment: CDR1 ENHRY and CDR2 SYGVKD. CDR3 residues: CAISESAAEMDGYTF. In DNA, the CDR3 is TGTGCCATCAGTGAGTCGGCGGCGGAGATGGATGGCTACACCTTC.

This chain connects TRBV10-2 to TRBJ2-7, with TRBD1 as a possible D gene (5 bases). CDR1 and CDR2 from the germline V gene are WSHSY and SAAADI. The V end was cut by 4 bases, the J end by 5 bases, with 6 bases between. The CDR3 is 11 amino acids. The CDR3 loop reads CASSAGNEQYF. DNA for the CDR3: TGCGCCAGCAGTGCAGGGAACGAGCAGTACTTC.

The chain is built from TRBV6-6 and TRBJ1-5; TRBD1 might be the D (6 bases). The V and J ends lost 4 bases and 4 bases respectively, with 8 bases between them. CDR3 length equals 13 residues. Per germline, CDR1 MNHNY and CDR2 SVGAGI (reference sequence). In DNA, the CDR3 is TGTGCCAGCAGTTTACAGGGAAATCAGCCCCAGCATTTT. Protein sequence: CASSLQGNQPQHF.

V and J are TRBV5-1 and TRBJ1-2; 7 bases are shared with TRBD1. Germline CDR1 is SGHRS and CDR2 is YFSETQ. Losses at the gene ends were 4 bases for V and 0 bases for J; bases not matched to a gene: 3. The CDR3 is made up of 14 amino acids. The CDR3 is CASSGTVANYGYTF. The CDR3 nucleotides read TGCGCCAGCAGCGGGACAGTCGCTAACTATGGCTACACCTTC.

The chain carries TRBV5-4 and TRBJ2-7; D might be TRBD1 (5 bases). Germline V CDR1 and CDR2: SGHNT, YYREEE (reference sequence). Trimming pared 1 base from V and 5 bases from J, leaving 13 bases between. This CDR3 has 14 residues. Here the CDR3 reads CASSLFARVDEQYF. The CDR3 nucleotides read TGTGCCAGCAGCTTGTTCGCCAGGGTGGACGAGCAGTACTTC.

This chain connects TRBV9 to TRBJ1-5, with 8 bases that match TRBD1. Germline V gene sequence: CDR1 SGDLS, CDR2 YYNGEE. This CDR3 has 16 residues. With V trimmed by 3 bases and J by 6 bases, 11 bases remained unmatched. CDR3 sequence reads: CASSATGTGEAQPQHF. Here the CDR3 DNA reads TGTGCCAGCAGCGCGACCGGGACAGGTGAAGCTCAGCCCCAGCATTTT. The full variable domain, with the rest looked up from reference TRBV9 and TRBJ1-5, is DSGVTQTPKHLITATGQRVTLRCSPRSGDLSVYWYQQSLDQGLQFLIQYYNGEERAKGNILERFSAQQFPDLHSELNLSSLELGDSALYFCASSATGTGEAQPQHFGDGTRLSIL.

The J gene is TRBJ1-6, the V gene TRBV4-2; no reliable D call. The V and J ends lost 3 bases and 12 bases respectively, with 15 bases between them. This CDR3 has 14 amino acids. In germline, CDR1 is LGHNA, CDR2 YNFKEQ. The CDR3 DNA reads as TGTGCCAGCAGCCAGAACCGGAGGGAAAAACCCCTCCACTTT. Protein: CASSQNRREKPLHF.

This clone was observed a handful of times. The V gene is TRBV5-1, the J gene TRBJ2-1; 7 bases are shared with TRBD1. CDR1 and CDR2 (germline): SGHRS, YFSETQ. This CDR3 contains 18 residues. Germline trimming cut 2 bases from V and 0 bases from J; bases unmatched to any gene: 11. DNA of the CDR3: TGCGCCAGCAGCTTAAGGACAGGTCCCGAGAGCTCCTACAATGAGCAGTTCTTC. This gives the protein CASSLRTGPESSYNEQFF.

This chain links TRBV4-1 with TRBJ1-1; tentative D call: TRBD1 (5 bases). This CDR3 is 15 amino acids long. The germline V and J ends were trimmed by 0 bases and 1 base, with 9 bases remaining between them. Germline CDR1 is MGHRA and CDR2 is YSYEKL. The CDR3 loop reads CASSQDIGQNTEAFF. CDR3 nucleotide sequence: TGCGCCAGCAGCCAAGATATCGGACAGAACACTGAAGCTTTCTTT.

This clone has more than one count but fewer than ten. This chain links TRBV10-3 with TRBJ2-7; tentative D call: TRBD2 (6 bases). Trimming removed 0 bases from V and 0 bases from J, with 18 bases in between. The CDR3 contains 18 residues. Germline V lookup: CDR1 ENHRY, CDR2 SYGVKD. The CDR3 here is CAISESEGPFLFSYEQYF. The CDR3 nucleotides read TGTGCCATCAGTGAGTCGGAGGGCCCCTTCCTCTTCTCCTACGAGCAGTACTTC.

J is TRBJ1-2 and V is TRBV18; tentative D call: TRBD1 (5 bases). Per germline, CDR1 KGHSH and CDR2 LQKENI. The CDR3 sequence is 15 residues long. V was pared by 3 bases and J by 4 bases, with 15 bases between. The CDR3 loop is CASSPDPTAAYGYTF. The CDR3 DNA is TGTGCCAGCTCACCGGATCCGACAGCTGCCTATGGCTACACCTTC.

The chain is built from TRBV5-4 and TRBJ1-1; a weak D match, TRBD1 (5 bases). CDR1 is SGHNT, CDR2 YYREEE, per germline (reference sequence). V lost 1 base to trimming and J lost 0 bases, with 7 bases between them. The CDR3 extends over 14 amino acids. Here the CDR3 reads CASSLKGLNTEAFF. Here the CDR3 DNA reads TGTGCCAGCAGCTTGAAGGGGTTGAACACTGAAGCTTTCTTT.

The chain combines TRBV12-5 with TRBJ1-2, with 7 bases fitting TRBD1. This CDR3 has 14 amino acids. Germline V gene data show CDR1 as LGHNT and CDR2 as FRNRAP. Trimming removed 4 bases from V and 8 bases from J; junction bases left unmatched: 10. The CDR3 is CASGSLTGVLGYTF. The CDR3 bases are TGTGCTAGTGGTTCCCTAACAGGGGTCTTAGGCTACACCTTC.

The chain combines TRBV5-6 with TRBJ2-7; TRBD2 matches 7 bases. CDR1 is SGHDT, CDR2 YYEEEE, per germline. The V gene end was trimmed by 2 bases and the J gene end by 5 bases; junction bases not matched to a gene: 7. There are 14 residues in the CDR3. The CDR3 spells CASSFSWGGDEQYF. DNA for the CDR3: TGTGCCAGCAGCTTTTCATGGGGGGGGGACGAGCAGTACTTC.

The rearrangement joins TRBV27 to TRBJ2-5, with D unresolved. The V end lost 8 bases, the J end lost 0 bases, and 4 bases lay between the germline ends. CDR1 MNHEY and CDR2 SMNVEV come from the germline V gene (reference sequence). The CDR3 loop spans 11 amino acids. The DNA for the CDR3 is TGTGCCAGCCGGTACCAAGAGACCCAGTACTTC. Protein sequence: CASRYQETQYF.

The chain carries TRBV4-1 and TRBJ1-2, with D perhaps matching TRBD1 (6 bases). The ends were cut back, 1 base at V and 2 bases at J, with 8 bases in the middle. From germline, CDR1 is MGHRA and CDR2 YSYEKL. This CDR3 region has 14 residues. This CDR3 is CASSQVGTNYGYTF. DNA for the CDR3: TGCGCCAGCAGCCAAGTTGGGACAAACTATGGCTACACCTTC.

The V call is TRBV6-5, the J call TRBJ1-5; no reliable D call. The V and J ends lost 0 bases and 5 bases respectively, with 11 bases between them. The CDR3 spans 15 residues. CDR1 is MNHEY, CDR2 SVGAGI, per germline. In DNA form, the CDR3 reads TGTGCCAGCAGTTACTCGTGGCAGTCCGATCAGCCCCAGCATTTT. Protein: CASSYSWQSDQPQHF.

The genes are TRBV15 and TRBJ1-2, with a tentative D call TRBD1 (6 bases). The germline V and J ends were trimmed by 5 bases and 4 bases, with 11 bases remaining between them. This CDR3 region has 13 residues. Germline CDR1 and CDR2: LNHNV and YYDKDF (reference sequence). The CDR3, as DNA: TGTGCCACCAGCCCGGAGACAGGCTATGGCTACACCTTC. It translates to CATSPETGYGYTF.

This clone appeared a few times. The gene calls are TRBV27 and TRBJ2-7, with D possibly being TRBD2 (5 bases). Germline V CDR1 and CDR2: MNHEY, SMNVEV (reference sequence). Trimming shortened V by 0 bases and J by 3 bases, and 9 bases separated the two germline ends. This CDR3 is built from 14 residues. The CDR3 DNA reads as TGTGCCAGCAGTTTATCCCTAGGGAGCTACGAGCAGTACTTC. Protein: CASSLSLGSYEQYF.

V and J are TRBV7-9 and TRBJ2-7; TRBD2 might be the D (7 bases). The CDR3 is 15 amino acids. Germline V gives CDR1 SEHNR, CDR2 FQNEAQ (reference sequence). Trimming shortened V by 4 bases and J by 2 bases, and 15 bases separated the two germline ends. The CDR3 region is CASSSVGGPAYEQYF. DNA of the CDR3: TGTGCCAGCAGCTCCGTCGGGGGGCCGGCCTACGAGCAGTACTTC.

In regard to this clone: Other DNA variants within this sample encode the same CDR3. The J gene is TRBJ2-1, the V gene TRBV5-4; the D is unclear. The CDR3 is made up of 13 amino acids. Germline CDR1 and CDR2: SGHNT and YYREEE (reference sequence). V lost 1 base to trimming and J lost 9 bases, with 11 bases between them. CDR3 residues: CASSLFMIGEQFF. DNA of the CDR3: TGTGCCAGCAGCTTGTTCATGATCGGTGAGCAGTTCTTC.

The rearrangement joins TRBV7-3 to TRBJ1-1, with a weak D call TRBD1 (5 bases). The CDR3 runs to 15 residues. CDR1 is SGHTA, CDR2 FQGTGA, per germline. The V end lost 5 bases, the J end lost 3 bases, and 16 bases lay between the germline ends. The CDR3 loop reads CASSPAAQADTEAFF. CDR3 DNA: TGTGCCAGCAGCCCTGCCGCACAGGCGGACACTGAAGCTTTCTTT.

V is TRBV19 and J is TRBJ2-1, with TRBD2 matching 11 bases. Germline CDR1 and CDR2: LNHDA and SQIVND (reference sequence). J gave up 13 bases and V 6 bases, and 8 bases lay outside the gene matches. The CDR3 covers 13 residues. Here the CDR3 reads CASRSSGGAKQFF. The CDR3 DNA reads TGTGCCAGTAGGAGTAGCGGGGGGGCAAAACAGTTCTTC.

The CDR3 DNA reads TGTGCCAGCAGCGGGACTGTACCGGGGACCGGGGAGCTGTTTTTT. Translation gives CASSGTVPGTGELFF. The chain carries TRBV28 and TRBJ2-2; the D gene is possibly TRBD2 (6 bases). This CDR3 spans 15 amino acids. Trimming stripped 6 bases from V and 5 bases from J, with 16 bases between. The germline V gene encodes CDR1 MDHEN and CDR2 SYDVKM.

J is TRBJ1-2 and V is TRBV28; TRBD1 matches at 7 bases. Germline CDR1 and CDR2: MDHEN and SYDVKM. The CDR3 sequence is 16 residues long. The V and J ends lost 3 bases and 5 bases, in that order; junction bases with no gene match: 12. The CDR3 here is CASSFGQAALGYGYTF. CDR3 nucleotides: TGTGCCAGCAGTTTCGGACAGGCCGCCCTGGGGTATGGCTACACCTTC.

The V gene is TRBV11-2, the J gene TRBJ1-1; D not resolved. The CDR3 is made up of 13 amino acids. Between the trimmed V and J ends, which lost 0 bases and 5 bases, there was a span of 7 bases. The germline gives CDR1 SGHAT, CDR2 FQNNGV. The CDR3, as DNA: TGTGCCAGCAGCTTAGATCTCGGGACTGAAGCTTTCTTT. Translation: CASSLDLGTEAFF. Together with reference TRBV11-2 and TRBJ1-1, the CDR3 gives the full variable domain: EAGVAQSPRYKIIEKRQSVAFWCNPISGHATLYWYQQILGQGPKLLIQFQNNGVVDDSQLPKDRFSAERLKGVDSTLKIQPAKLEDSAVYLCASSLDLGTEAFFGQGTRLTVV.